The rows below give T cell receptor beta chains drawn from one sample of a study of T cell changes during pregnancy in multiple sclerosis. Libraries were prepared by immunoSEQ multiplex PCR; TCRdb keeps only in-frame clonotypes and omits some of them. The data hold about 71,000 clones, with 91% observed a single time. The source was CD8+ T cells from peripheral blood mononuclear cells, collected before pregnancy. These receptors all stem from a female donor with multiple sclerosis, enrolled in a pregnancy study. CDR3s include the opening cysteine and the closing phenylalanine or tryptophan. A D gene is named only where the DNA matches it firmly. Part of the rows lack a size; the others show once, few, many or a class for expanded clones.

V	D	J	size	length	DNA	CDR3
TRBV11-2	TRBD1	TRBJ2-7	NA	14	TGTGCCAGCAGCTACGGACAGGGGAAATACGAGCAGTACTTC	CASSYGQGKYEQYF
TRBV6-1	NA	TRBJ1-1	NA	15	TGTGCCAGCAGTGAAGATCTTTTGGCCACCACTGAAGCTTTCTTT	CASSEDLLATTEAFF
TRBV28	TRBD2	TRBJ2-1	NA	15	TGTGCCAGCAGTGCTAGCGGGGGTCCCTACAATGAGCAGTTCTTC	CASSASGGPYNEQFF
TRBV27	NA	TRBJ1-5	NA	15	TGTGCCAGCAGTTTGATAGGGGGGGGTCATCAGCCCCAGCATTTT	CASSLIGGGHQPQHF
TRBV19	NA	TRBJ1-5	NA	15	TGTGCCAGTAGTATGTGGCAGGCTACCAATCAGCCCCAGCATTTT	CASSMWQATNQPQHF
TRBV18	NA	TRBJ1-5	NA	14	TGTGCCAGCTCACTCGACAGTTCGGATCAGCCCCAGCATTTT	CASSLDSSDQPQHF
TRBV13	TRBD1	TRBJ1-4	NA	15	TGTGCCAGCAGCTCTTCCGGACAGGGCAACGAAAAACTGTTTTTT	CASSSSGQGNEKLFF
TRBV9	TRBD2	TRBJ2-3	NA	16	TGTGCCAGCAGCGTAGCGGTAGCGGGGGGCCCAGATACGCAGTATTTT	CASSVAVAGGPDTQYF
TRBV9	NA	TRBJ1-1	NA	15	TGTGCCAGCAGCCTGCAGGGAGGTCGGAGCACTGAAGCTTTCTTT	CASSLQGGRSTEAFF
TRBV30	NA	TRBJ2-7	NA	14	TGTGCCTGGAGAACTGGGCAGATCTCCTACGAGCAGTACTTC	CAWRTGQISYEQYF
TRBV21-1	NA	TRBJ1-1	NA	14	TGTGCCAGCAGCAAAGAGGCAGGGGGCTCTGAAGCTTTCTTT	CASSKEAGGSEAFF
TRBV5-6	NA	TRBJ2-7	NA	14	TGTGCCAGCAGCTTGGCCGGAGGGGTCCACGAGCAGTACTTC	CASSLAGGVHEQYF
TRBV7-9	NA	TRBJ2-5	NA	15	TGTGCCAGCAGCCATGGAAGGGACAACCAAGAGACCCAGTACTTC	CASSHGRDNQETQYF
TRBV19	NA	TRBJ2-5	few	13	TGTGCCAGTAGTATCGACGGGGAAGAGACCCAGTACTTC	CASSIDGEETQYF
TRBV27	TRBD2	TRBJ2-3	NA	15	TGTGCCAGCAGTTCCCCACGGGGAGGGACAGATACGCAGTATTTT	CASSSPRGGTDTQYF
TRBV25-1	NA	TRBJ1-4	once	16	TGTGCCAGCAGTGAATATGGGGCAGAGGCGCGAGAAAAACTGTTTTTT	CASSEYGAEAREKLFF
TRBV27	TRBD1	TRBJ1-1	few	13	TGTGCCACTGCCAGAGGGGGCAACACTGAAGCTTTCTTT	CATARGGNTEAFF
TRBV19	TRBD1	TRBJ1-6	few	15	TGTGCCAGTAGCCACAGGACAGGGGCGGATTCACCCCTCCACTTT	CASSHRTGADSPLHF
TRBV29-1	TRBD1	TRBJ2-7	NA	13	TGCAGCGCCGAGGGGGCAGGAACCTACGAGCAGTACTTC	CSAEGAGTYEQYF
TRBV14	NA	TRBJ1-3	once	16	TGTGCCAGCAGCCAAGATCTTACGGAGTCTGGAAACACCATATATTTT	CASSQDLTESGNTIYF
TRBV9	NA	TRBJ2-3	NA	15	TGTGCCAGCAGCGTAGAAGGGGGTTACACAGATACGCAGTATTTT	CASSVEGGYTDTQYF
TRBV7-2	NA	TRBJ1-2	NA	16	TGTGCCAGCAGCTTAGGGGCTCCTACAGGACCCGATGGCTACACCTTC	CASSLGAPTGPDGYTF
TRBV9	TRBD1	TRBJ2-6	NA	18	TGTGCCAGCAGCGTACCGGGACAGGGAAGCTCTGGGGCCAACGTCCTGACTTTC	CASSVPGQGSSGANVLTF
TRBV19	TRBD1	TRBJ1-4	NA	15	TGTGCCAGTAGTACTTGGGACAGGGGCGATGAAAAACTGTTTTTT	CASSTWDRGDEKLFF
TRBV14	NA	TRBJ2-3	NA	16	TGTGCCAGCAGCCAAGATGTAAGACAGAACACAGATACGCAGTATTTT	CASSQDVRQNTDTQYF
TRBV6-6	TRBD1	TRBJ2-2	once	15	TGTGCCAGCAGTCCGCCCGACAGGGCTACCGGGGAGCTGTTTTTT	CASSPPDRATGELFF
TRBV6-5	NA	TRBJ1-5	few	14	TGTGCCAGCAGTACTTCACAGGGTAACCAGCCCCAGCATTTT	CASSTSQGNQPQHF
TRBV7-9	TRBD2	TRBJ2-2	NA	17	TGTGCCAGCAGTAGGACTAGCGGGGCTCCGGGGGCCGGGGAGCTGTTTTTT	CASSRTSGAPGAGELFF
TRBV10-3	NA	TRBJ2-7	few	17	TGTGCCATCAGTGACACCGGGATTCCTGACGATAAAGGGGAGCAGTACTTC	CAISDTGIPDDKGEQYF
TRBV9	NA	TRBJ2-1	NA	13	TGTGCCAGCAGCCAGGGACTCCCGGATGGGCAGTTCTTC	CASSQGLPDGQFF
TRBV30	NA	TRBJ2-1	NA	14	TGTGCCTGGACGCACTCATTCCCCTACAATGAGCAGTTCTTC	CAWTHSFPYNEQFF
TRBV19	NA	TRBJ1-1	NA	14	TGTGCCAGTAGTATGTCCCAGGGCGGTGGAAGGGCTTTCTTT	CASSMSQGGGRAFF
TRBV9	NA	TRBJ1-6	few	13	TGTGCCAGCAGCCCAGAAGGGGTCTCACCCCTCCACTTT	CASSPEGVSPLHF
TRBV19	NA	TRBJ1-5	NA	15	TGTGCCAGTAGTATCGGAGGTGGAAGCAATCAGCCCCAGCATTTT	CASSIGGGSNQPQHF
TRBV13	NA	TRBJ2-1	NA	14	TGTGCCAGCAGCCCCAGCGTATCTTACAATGAGCAGTTCTTC	CASSPSVSYNEQFF
TRBV6-6	NA	TRBJ1-4	NA	12	TGTGCCAGCAGTCCCCAGAGGGAAAAACTGTTTTTT	CASSPQREKLFF
TRBV13	NA	TRBJ1-2	few	14	TGTGCCAGCAGCTTAGGCCGGGGTAGCTATGGCTACACCTTC	CASSLGRGSYGYTF
TRBV29-1	NA	TRBJ2-7	NA	12	TGCAGCGTTTACGAGGGTTCTGGGGAGCAGTACTTC	CSVYEGSGEQYF
TRBV9	TRBD2	TRBJ2-4	NA	15	TGTGCCAGCAGCCCTAGCGGTACGGTCAAAAACATTCAGTACTTC	CASSPSGTVKNIQYF
TRBV25-1	NA	TRBJ1-4	NA	13	TGTGCCAGCAGTGAATTGGCGGGCGAAAAACTGTTTTTT	CASSELAGEKLFF